A selection of T cell receptor beta chains follows, all from one sample in a study of OX40 agonist ivuxolimab in advanced cancers. The assay was immunoSEQ multiplex PCR, and TCRdb's table has in-frame clones only and misses some. The repertoire holds tens of thousands of clones, with around 85% as singletons. This specimen was CD4+ or CD8+ T cells sorted from blood, taken in a trial of the OX40 agonist ivuxolimab. Receptors were obtained from an adult with an advanced solid tumor such as melanoma, head and neck, liver or kidney cancer. CDR3s leave out the opening cysteine and the closing phenylalanine or tryptophan. A D gene is named only where the DNA matches it firmly.

d_gene	j_gene	v_gene	CDR3aa
TRBD1	TRBJ1-1	TRBV5-6	ASSWRTGFSNTEAF
.	TRBJ2-7	TRBV7-9	ASSRDISYEQY
.	TRBJ1-5	TRBV28	ASKDSNQPQH
.	TRBJ2-3	TRBV28	ASSLLQNSQTDTQY
.	TRBJ2-2	TRBV10-2	ASSDPPNTGELF
.	TRBJ1-1	TRBV7-9	ASSPAVGTEAF
TRBD1	TRBJ2-7	TRBV5-1	ASSLGDRVPGYEQY
.	TRBJ2-5	TRBV6-5	ASSYSNRGAGETQY
.	TRBJ1-2	TRBV28	ASTLGSLYYGYT
.	TRBJ2-2	TRBV19	ASIEGSDTGELF
.	TRBJ2-7	TRBV30	AWSVVSASEQY
.	TRBJ1-1	TRBV2	ASNQGNTEAF
TRBD2	TRBJ2-7	TRBV7-9	ASSPGGGIPLEQY
TRBD2	TRBJ2-1	TRBV7-3	ASSFPPVSGPSSYNEQF
TRBD1	TRBJ2-2	TRBV27	ASSMDRSNGELF
.	TRBJ1-1	TRBV6-5	ASSYNARGFNTEAF
.	TRBJ2-1	TRBV27	ASSFLLRGNEQF